The T cell receptor (beta chain) under discussion was sequenced for a study of radiotherapy plus CTLA-4 blockade in lung cancer. Study-level information: Patients showed objective responses in about 20% of cases, and disease control was achieved by over 25%.

Points from the study as a whole: Tumor-derived TCR clones expanded in blood after radiotherapy plus ipilimumab.

Points on this clone: Its antigen remains unknown.

Patients with chemo-refractory metastatic non-small-cell lung cancer received focal radiation plus CTLA-4 blockade with ipilimumab. Some clones are missing from TCRdb's copy, which holds only in-frame ones; the method was immunoSEQ multiplex PCR. Here the sample spans tens of thousands of clones, about four fifths being singletons. The CDR3 sequence is 14 residues long. CDR1 ENHRY and CDR2 SYGVKD come from the germline V gene. The V and J ends lost 3 bases and 3 bases respectively, with 12 bases between them. This receptor was obtained from a human donor with non-small cell lung cancer who had a partial response to radiotherapy plus ipilimumab. Some clones in this sample may be carry-over from other donors' samples. The source material was peripheral blood, sampled from a patient treated with radiotherapy plus ipilimumab. This chain links TRBV10-3 with TRBJ2-7, with D perhaps matching TRBD1 (5 bases). The CDR3 region has the DNA TGTGCCATCAGTGAACAGGAAGGCAACTACGAGCAGTACTTC. It is translated as CAISEQEGNYEQYF.